This record looks at one T cell receptor beta chain sequence and its context. Its antigen is currently unknown. Trimming took off 1 base at V and 0 bases at J, with 16 bases between the two ends. Germline CDR1 is WSHSY and CDR2 is SAAADI. The CDR3 is 18 amino acids. Produced via immunoSEQ multiplex PCR; TCRdb's table is partial and in-frame only. The profile covers around 66,000 clones, with over 75% appearing a single time and around 2.3% taken by the ten largest. This entry comes from a study of Tregs in tolerant kidney transplant recipients. Study-wide results and caveats: Antigen-driven expansion was suggested because donor-specific Tregs expanded more than all Tregs in tolerant patients.

The sequence was obtained from a human donor who received a combined kidney and bone marrow transplant. V gene TRBV10-2 combines with J gene TRBJ1-3, with D hard to call. The sequencing used Tregs from blood, collected before the transplant. CDR3 coding DNA: TGCGCCAGCAGTGAGTTCGGGGTAAGGGCAAGCTCTGGAAACACCATATATTTT. This codes for CASSEFGVRASSGNTIYF.